This T cell receptor beta chain was sequenced for a study of blood T cell repertoires in COVID-19. This CDR3 contains 15 residues. Germline CDR1 and CDR2: SGHTA and FQGNSA. Trimming removed 0 bases from V and 1 base from J, with 7 bases in between. Generated by immunoSEQ multiplex PCR, the TCRdb table keeps only in-frame clones and is missing some. The repertoire consists of 110,000 to 150,000 clones, with 84% occurring once and the leading ten covering 44%. The sequence came from a human donor in a cohort sampled during active COVID-19. V is TRBV7-2 and J is TRBJ1-5, with D hard to call. Source material: peripheral blood. DNA for the CDR3: TGTGCCAGCAGCTTAGCAGGCAGGAGCAATCAGCCCCAGCATTTT. Translation: CASSLAGRSNQPQHF.